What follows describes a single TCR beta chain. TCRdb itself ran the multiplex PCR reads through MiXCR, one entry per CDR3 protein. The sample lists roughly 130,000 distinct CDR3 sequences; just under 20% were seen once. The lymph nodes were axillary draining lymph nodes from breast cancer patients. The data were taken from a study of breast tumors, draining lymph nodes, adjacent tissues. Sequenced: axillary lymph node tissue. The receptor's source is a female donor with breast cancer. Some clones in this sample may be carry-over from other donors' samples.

The CDR3 is CASSFLSSGISNEKLFF. CDR3 in DNA: TGTGCCAGCAGTTTCCTGAGTAGTGGAATCTCTAATGAAAAACTGTTTTTT. The gene calls are TRBV27 and TRBJ1-4; D gene uncertain. CDR3 length equals 17 residues. The V and J ends lost 3 bases and 3 bases respectively, with 17 bases between them. Germline CDR1 MNHEY, CDR2 SMNVEV (reference sequence).